These T cell receptor beta chains were read from a single sample in a study of PD-1 blockade in classical Hodgkin lymphoma. Profiled with immunoSEQ multiplex PCR; TCRdb holds only in-frame clones, not every one. The sample includes about 25,000 clones, around 75% of them seen just once. Sequenced here: CD4+ T cells from blood, sampled before the fourth cycle of nivolumab. These receptors all stem from a human donor with classical Hodgkin lymphoma. Both conserved end residues are part of each CDR3. A D gene is named only where the DNA matches it firmly. Some rows mark clone size as missing; the rest say once, few, many or name a class of expanded clone.

clone_size d_call cdr3_length j_call v_call cdr3_aa cdr3_nt
. TRBD2 14 TRBJ2-1 TRBV11-2 CASSSGGGVGEQFF TGTGCCAGCAGCTCGGGCGGGGGGGTAGGTGAGCAGTTCTTC
. . 14 TRBJ1-2 TRBV10-3 CAIRISGANYGYTF TGTGCCATCAGGATCAGTGGAGCTAACTATGGCTACACCTTC
few . 16 TRBJ1-6 TRBV10-3 CAISESSGRYNSPLHF TGTGCCATCAGTGAGTCGTCCGGACGGTATAATTCACCCCTCCACTTT
. . 14 TRBJ1-5 TRBV27 CASSPRDGNQPQHF TGTGCCAGCAGCCCCCGGGACGGCAATCAGCCCCAGCATTTT
. . 15 TRBJ1-2 TRBV19 CASSIDPRGNYGYTF TGTGCCAGTAGTATAGACCCCCGCGGTAACTATGGCTACACCTTC
. TRBD1 15 TRBJ2-3 TRBV14 CASSQGDSGEDTQYF TGTGCCAGCAGCCAAGGGGACAGTGGGGAAGATACGCAGTATTTT
. . 13 TRBJ1-1 TRBV4-3 CASSFELNTEAFF TGCGCCAGCAGCTTTGAATTGAACACTGAAGCTTTCTTT
. . 14 TRBJ2-7 TRBV7-2 CASSAWGTQDEQYF TGTGCCAGCAGCGCCTGGGGGACTCAGGACGAGCAGTACTTC
. TRBD2 15 TRBJ2-6 TRBV27 CAPAAGESGANVLTF TGTGCCCCCGCGGCGGGAGAGTCTGGGGCCAACGTCCTGACTTTC
once . 8 TRBJ2-1 TRBV20-1 CADNEQFF TGCGCCGACAATGAGCAGTTCTTC
. . 16 TRBJ2-7 TRBV7-9 CASSDPDSGETYEQYF TGTGCCAGCAGCGACCCTGACTCGGGGGAGACCTACGAGCAGTACTTC
. TRBD2 16 TRBJ2-1 TRBV7-2 CASSFSGGGTWGEQFF TGTGCCAGCAGCTTTAGCGGGGGGGGAACTTGGGGTGAGCAGTTCTTC
once TRBD1 13 TRBJ2-7 TRBV6-5 CASSRDREYEQYF TGTGCCAGCTCAAGGGACAGGGAGTACGAGCAGTACTTC
. . 14 TRBJ2-1 TRBV5-1 CASSYPSDPNEQFF TGCGCCAGCAGCTACCCTAGCGACCCCAATGAGCAGTTCTTC
once . 15 TRBJ2-1 TRBV5-1 CASSLGPQGGNEQFF TGCGCCAGCAGCTTGGGTCCTCAGGGGGGCAATGAGCAGTTCTTC
. . 13 TRBJ2-7 TRBV5-6 CASSLRRGRRQYF TGTGCCAGCAGCTTGCGTAGGGGGAGAAGGCAGTACTTC
few . 12 TRBJ2-1 TRBV9 CASSPDSDEQFF TGTGCCAGCTCCCCGGACTCGGATGAGCAGTTCTTC
. TRBD2 13 TRBJ2-1 TRBV11-1 CASRRTSQGEQFF TGTGCCAGCAGACGGACTAGCCAGGGTGAGCAGTTCTTC
. . 16 TRBJ2-7 TRBV28 CASSPGWGRGSYEQYF TGTGCCAGCAGTCCAGGCTGGGGTAGGGGGAGCTACGAGCAGTACTTC
. . 16 TRBJ1-2 TRBV7-6 CASSLAVGGANYGYTF TGTGCCAGCAGCTTAGCGGTCGGGGGGGCTAACTATGGCTACACCTTC
. . 13 TRBJ1-5 TRBV7-9 CASSLEEGQPQHF TGTGCCAGCAGCTTAGAAGAAGGTCAGCCCCAGCATTTT
. TRBD1 12 TRBJ1-2 TRBV9 CASRDRVYGYTF TGTGCCAGCCGGGACAGGGTCTATGGCTACACCTTC
. TRBD1 14 TRBJ1-6 TRBV7-2 CASTTTGQDSPLHF TGTGCCAGCACCACGACGGGACAGGATTCACCCCTCCACTTT
. TRBD1 14 TRBJ1-5 TRBV28 CASNNIGQGPRQHF TGTGCCAGCAACAACATAGGACAGGGGCCTCGCCAGCATTTT
. . 14 TRBJ1-2 TRBV10-3 CAIRLQGFGYGYTF TGTGCCATCAGGTTACAGGGCTTCGGCTATGGCTACACCTTC
. . 15 TRBJ1-3 TRBV19 CATRRSLVSGNTIYF TGTGCCACCCGCCGATCCCTTGTCTCTGGAAACACCATATATTTT
. . 13 TRBJ1-1 TRBV2 CASTEGVNTEAFF TGTGCCAGCACCGAGGGGGTGAACACTGAAGCTTTCTTT
. TRBD1 13 TRBJ1-2 TRBV7-8 CASSSWTGYGYTF TGTGCCAGCAGCTCATGGACAGGGTATGGCTACACCTTC
. . 14 TRBJ2-7 TRBV19 CASSIRDTYYEQYF TGTGCCAGTAGTATTCGGGACACTTACTACGAGCAGTACTTC
once . 18 TRBJ1-6 TRBV5-3 CARSSYNRRQSKNSPLHF TGTGCCAGAAGCTCGTATAACCGACGACAATCGAAAAATTCACCCCTCCACTTT
few TRBD1 14 TRBJ1-2 TRBV10-3 CAITLTGDGYGYTF TGTGCCATCACCTTGACAGGGGACGGCTATGGCTACACCTTC
. . 15 TRBJ1-5 TRBV6-1 CASLVSWQRNQPQHF TGTGCCAGCCTGGTTTCCTGGCAGCGAAATCAGCCCCAGCATTTT
. TRBD1 14 TRBJ1-1 TRBV11-3 CASSFNQGQLEAFF TGTGCCAGCAGCTTTAATCAGGGACAGCTTGAAGCTTTCTTT
. . 15 TRBJ1-2 TRBV10-3 CAISSSGLGIYGYTF .
. TRBD2 18 TRBJ2-5 TRBV18 CASSPRESGGNHRETQYF TGTGCCAGCTCACCACGTGAAAGCGGGGGGAACCACCGGGAGACCCAGTACTTC
. . 14 TRBJ1-1 TRBV18 CASSPQGGDTEAFF TGTGCCAGCTCTCCACAGGGTGGGGATACTGAAGCTTTCTTT
. TRBD1 14 TRBJ1-2 TRBV28 CASRGQGAWYGYTF TGTGCCAGCAGGGGACAGGGGGCTTGGTATGGCTACACCTTC
. . 14 TRBJ2-7 TRBV18 CASSPSGETYEQYF TGTGCCAGCTCACCTTCCGGGGAGACCTACGAGCAGTACTTC
. TRBD1 15 TRBJ2-1 TRBV7-2 CASSSSGTVNNEQFF TGTGCCAGCAGCTCTTCCGGGACAGTAAACAATGAGCAGTTCTTC
. . 11 TRBJ2-5 TRBV11-3 CASSFGETQYF TGTGCCAGCAGCTTCGGGGAGACCCAGTACTTC
few . 13 TRBJ1-1 TRBV18 CASSPPGYTEAFF TGTGCCAGCTCACCACCAGGGTACACTGAAGCTTTCTTT
few . 14 TRBJ1-4 TRBV28 CASSLPGHITKLFF TGTGCCAGCAGCCTGCCGGGGCACATAACTAAACTGTTTTTT
. TRBD1 14 TRBJ1-4 TRBV5-1 CASSLGQGGEKLFF TGCGCCAGCAGCTTGGGACAGGGGGGCGAAAAACTGTTTTTT
. . 13 TRBJ1-1 TRBV29-1 CSVARVPVTEAFF TGCAGCGTGGCCAGGGTGCCGGTCACTGAAGCTTTCTTT